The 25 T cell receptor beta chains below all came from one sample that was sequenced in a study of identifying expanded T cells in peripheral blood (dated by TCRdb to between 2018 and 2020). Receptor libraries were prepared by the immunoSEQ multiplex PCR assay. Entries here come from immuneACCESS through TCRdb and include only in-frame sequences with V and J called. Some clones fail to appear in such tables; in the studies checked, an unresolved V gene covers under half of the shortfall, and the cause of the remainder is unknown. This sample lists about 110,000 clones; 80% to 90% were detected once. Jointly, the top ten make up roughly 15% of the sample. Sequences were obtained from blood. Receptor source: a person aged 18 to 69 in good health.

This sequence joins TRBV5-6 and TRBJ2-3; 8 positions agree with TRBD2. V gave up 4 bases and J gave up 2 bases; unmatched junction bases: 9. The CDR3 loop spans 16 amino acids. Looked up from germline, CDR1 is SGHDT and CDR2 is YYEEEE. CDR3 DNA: TGTGCCAGCAGCGAGGGAGTAGCGGGGTTCACAGATACGCAGTATTTT. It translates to CASSEGVAGFTDTQYF.

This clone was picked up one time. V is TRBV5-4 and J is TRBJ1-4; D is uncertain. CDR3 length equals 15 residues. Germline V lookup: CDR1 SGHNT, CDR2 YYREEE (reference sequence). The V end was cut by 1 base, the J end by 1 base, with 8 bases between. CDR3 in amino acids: CASSLRFGTNEKLFF. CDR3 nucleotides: TGTGCCAGCAGCTTGCGGTTTGGAACTAATGAAAAACTGTTTTTT.

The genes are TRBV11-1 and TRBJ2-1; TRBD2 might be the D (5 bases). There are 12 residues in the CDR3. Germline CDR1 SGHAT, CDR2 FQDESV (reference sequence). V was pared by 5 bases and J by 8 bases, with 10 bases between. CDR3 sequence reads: CASSHAGHEQFF. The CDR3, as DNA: TGTGCCAGCAGCCACGCGGGCCATGAGCAGTTCTTC.

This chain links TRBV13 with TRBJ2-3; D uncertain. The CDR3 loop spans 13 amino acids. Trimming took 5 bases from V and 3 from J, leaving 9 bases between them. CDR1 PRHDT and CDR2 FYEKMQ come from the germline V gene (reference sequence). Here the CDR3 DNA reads TGTGCCAGCAGCAACGCGTATACAGATACGCAGTATTTT. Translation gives CASSNAYTDTQYF.

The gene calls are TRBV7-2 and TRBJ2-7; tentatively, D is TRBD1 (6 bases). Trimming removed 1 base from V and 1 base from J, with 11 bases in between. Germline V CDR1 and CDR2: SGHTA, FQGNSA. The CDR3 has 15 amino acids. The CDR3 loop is CASSLGPQGSYEQYF. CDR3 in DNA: TGTGCCAGCAGCTTAGGCCCCCAGGGGTCCTACGAGCAGTACTTC.

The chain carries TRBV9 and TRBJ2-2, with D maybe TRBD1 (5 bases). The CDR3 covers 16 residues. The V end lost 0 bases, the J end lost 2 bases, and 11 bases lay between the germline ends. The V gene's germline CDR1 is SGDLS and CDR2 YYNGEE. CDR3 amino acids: CASSVAGRDNTGELFF. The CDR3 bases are TGTGCCAGCAGCGTAGCGGGCAGGGATAACACCGGGGAGCTGTTTTTT. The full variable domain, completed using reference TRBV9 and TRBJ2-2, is DSGVTQTPKHLITATGQRVTLRCSPRSGDLSVYWYQQSLDQGLQFLIQYYNGEERAKGNILERFSAQQFPDLHSELNLSSLELGDSALYFCASSVAGRDNTGELFFGEGSRLTVL.

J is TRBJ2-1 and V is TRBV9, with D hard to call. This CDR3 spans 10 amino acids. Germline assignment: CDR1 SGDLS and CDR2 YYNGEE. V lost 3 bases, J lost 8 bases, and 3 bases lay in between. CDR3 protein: CASSEYEQFF. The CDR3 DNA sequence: TGTGCCAGCAGCGAATATGAGCAGTTCTTC.

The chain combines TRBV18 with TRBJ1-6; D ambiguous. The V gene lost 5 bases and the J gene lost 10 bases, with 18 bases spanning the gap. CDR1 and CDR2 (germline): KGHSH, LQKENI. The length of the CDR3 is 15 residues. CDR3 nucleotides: TGTGCCAGCTCAGAGGAAATGCTTTGGAGATCACCCCTCCACTTT. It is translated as CASSEEMLWRSPLHF.

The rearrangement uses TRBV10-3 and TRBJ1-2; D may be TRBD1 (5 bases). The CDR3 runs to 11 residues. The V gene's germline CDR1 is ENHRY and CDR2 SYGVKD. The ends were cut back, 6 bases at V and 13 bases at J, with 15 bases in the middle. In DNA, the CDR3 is TGTGCCATCAGGAGAGACAGTGGACCCACCTTC. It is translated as CAIRRDSGPTF.

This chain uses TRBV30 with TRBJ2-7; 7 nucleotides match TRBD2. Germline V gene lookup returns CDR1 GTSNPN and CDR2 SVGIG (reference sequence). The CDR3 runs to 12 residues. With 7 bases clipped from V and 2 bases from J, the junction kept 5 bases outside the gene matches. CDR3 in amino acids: CASLRGAYEQYF. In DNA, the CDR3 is TGTGCCTCCCTCCGGGGGGCCTACGAGCAGTACTTC.

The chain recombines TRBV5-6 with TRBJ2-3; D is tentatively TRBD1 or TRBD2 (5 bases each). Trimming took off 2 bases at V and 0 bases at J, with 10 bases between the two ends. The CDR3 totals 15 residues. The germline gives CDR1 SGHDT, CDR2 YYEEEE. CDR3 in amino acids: CASSFGDVSTDTQYF. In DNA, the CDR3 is TGTGCCAGCAGCTTTGGGGACGTAAGCACAGATACGCAGTATTTT.

Here the CDR3 reads CASSQDGAGVVRDTQYF. CDR3 nucleotides: TGCGCCAGCAGCCAAGATGGGGCGGGGGTCGTTCGAGATACGCAGTATTTT. The gene calls are TRBV4-1 and TRBJ2-3, with TRBD2 matching 7 bases. V dropped 0 bases and J dropped 5; count of bases not matched to a gene: 11. The CDR3 extends over 17 amino acids. Germline CDR1 MGHRA, CDR2 YSYEKL.

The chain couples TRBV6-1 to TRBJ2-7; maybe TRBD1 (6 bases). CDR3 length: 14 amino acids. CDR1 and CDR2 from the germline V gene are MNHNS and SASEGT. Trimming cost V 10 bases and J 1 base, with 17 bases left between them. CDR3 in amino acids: CAIHREFSSYEQYF. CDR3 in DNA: TGTGCCATCCACAGGGAGTTTTCTTCCTACGAGCAGTACTTC.

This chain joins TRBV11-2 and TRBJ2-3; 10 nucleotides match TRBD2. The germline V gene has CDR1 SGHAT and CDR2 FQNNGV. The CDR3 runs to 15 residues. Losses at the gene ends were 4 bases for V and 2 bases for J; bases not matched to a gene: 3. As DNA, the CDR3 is TGTGCCAGCAGCTCGACTAGCGGGCTCACAGATACGCAGTATTTT. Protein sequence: CASSSTSGLTDTQYF.

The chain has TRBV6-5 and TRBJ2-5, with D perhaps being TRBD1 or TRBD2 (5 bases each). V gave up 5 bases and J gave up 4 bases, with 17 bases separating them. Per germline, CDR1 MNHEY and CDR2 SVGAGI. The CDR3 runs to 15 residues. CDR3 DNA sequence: TGTGCCAGCAGTCGAATCGGGTCGAGGGGAGAGACCCAGTACTTC. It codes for CASSRIGSRGETQYF.

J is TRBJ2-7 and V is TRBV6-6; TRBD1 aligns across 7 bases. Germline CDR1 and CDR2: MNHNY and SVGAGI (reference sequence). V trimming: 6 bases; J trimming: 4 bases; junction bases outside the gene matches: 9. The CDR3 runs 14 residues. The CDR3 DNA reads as TGTGCCAGCAGCTTATCTGCAGGGGGATACGAGCAGTACTTC. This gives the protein CASSLSAGGYEQYF.

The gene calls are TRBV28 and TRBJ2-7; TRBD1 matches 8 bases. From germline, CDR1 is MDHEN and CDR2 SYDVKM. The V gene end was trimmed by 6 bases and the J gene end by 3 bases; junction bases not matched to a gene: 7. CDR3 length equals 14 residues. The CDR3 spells CASRPTDRGYEQYF. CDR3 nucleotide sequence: TGTGCCAGCAGACCAACCGACAGGGGCTACGAGCAGTACTTC.

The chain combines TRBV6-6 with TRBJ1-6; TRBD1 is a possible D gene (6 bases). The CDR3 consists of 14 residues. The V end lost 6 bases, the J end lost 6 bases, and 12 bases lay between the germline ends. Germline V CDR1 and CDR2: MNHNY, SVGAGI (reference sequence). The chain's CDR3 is CASSILRGNSPLHF. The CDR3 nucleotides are TGTGCCAGCAGCATACTCAGGGGTAATTCACCCCTCCACTTT.

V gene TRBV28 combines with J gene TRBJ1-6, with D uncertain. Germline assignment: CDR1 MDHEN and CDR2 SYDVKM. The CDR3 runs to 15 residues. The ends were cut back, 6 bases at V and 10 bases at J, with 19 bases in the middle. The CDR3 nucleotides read TGTGCCAGCAGCGCGGGGTCCCCTGGAAGATCACCCCTCCACTTT. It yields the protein CASSAGSPGRSPLHF.

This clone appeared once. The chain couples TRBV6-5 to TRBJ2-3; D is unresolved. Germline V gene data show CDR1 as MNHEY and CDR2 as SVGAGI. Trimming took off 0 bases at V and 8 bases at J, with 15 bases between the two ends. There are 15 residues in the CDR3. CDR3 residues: CASSYSNLLSRTQYF. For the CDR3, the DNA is TGTGCCAGCAGTTACTCGAACCTCCTGAGCCGTACGCAGTATTTT.

In DNA, the CDR3 is TGTGCCAGCAGTTCCAGCGGGTGGGGAAATCAGCCCCAGCATTTT. This encodes CASSSSGWGNQPQHF. This chain joins TRBV28 and TRBJ1-5, with no clear D. This CDR3 is 15 amino acids long. From germline, CDR1 is MDHEN and CDR2 SYDVKM. V lost 4 bases, J lost 4 bases, and 14 bases lay in between.

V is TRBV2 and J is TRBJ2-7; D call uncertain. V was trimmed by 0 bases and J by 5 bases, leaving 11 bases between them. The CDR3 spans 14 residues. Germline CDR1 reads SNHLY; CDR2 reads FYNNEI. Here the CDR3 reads CASSEAQRPHEQYF. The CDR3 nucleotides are TGTGCCAGCAGTGAAGCGCAGCGACCCCACGAGCAGTACTTC.

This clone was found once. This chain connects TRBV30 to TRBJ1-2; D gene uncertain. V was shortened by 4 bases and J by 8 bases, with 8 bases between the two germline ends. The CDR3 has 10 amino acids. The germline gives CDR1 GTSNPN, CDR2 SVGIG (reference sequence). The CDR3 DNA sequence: TGTGCCTGGACCCTTTCGGGCTACACCTTC. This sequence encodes CAWTLSGYTF.

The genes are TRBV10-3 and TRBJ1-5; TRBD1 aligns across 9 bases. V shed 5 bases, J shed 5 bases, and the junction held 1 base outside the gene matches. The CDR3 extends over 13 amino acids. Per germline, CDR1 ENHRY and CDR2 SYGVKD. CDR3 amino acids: CAISRTGDQPQHF. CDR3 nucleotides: TGTGCCATCAGTCGGACAGGGGATCAGCCCCAGCATTTT.

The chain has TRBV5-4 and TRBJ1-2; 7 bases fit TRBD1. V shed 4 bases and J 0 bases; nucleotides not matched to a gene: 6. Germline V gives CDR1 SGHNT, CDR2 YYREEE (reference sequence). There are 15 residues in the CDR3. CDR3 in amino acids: CASSLTGLTNYGYTF. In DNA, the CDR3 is TGTGCCAGCAGCCTGACAGGGCTCACTAACTATGGCTACACCTTC.